This T cell receptor (beta chain) was captured in a study of blood T cell repertoires in COVID-19. Study-level background: Italy, Spain and the United States were the sources of the convalescent and acute COVID-19 samples.

Germline V gene lookup returns CDR1 SGHNT and CDR2 YENEEA. The ends lost 2 bases at V and 5 bases at J; junction bases unmatched: 4. This CDR3 has 16 amino acids. Authors' data handling: Reference gene primer amplification in the assay estimated nucleated cell counts. Measured with immunoSEQ multiplex PCR; TCRdb has only the in-frame clones, and not every one. V, J and clone size reflect that table, while D and trimming were determined from the DNA. The repertoire holds under 200,000 clones, with about four fifths as singletons. This clonotype originated in a woman aged 55-69 years with COVID-19, enrolled during active disease. Sample: peripheral blood. The V call is TRBV11-3, the J call TRBJ2-2; TRBD2 agrees at 11 bases. The CDR3 loop is CASSLRLAGNTGELFF. DNA of the CDR3: TGTGCCAGCAGCTTACGACTAGCGGGGAATACCGGGGAGCTGTTTTTT.